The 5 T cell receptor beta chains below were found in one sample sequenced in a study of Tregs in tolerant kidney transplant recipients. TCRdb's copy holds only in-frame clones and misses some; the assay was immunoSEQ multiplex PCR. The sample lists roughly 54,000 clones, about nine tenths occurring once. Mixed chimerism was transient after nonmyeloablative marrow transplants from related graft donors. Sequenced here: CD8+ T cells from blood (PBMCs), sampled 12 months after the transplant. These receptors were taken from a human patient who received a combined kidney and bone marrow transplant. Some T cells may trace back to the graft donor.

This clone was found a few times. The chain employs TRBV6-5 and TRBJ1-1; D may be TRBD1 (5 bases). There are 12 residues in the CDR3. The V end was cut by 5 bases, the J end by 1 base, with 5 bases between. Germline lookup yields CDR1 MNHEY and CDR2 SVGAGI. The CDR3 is CASSQGNTEAFF. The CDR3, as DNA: TGTGCCAGCAGTCAGGGGAACACTGAAGCTTTCTTT.

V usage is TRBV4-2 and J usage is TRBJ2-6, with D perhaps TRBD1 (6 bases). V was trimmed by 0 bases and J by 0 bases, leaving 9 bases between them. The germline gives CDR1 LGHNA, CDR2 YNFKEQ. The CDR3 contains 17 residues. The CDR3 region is CASSQDPDSSGANVLTF. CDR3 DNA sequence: TGTGCCAGCAGCCAAGATCCGGACAGCTCTGGGGCCAACGTCCTGACTTTC.

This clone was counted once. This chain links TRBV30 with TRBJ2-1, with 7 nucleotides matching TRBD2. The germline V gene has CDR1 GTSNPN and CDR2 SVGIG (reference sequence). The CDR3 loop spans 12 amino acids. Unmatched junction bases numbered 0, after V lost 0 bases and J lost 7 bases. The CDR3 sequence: CAWSVLANEQFF. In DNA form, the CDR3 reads TGTGCCTGGAGTGTACTAGCGAATGAGCAGTTCTTC.

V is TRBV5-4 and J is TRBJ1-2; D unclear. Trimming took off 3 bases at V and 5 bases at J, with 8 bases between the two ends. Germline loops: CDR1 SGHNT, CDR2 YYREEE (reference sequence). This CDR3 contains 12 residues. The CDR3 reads CASSSDTYGYTF. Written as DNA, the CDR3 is TGTGCCAGCAGCTCCGACACGTATGGCTACACCTTC.

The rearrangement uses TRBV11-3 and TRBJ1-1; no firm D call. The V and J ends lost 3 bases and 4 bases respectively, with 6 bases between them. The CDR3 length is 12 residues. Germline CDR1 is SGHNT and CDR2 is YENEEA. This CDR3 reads CASSFSSTEAFF. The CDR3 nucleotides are TGTGCCAGCAGCTTTAGTAGCACTGAAGCTTTCTTT.